The next 29 T cell receptor beta chains were all read from a single sample in a study of blood T cell repertoires in COVID-19. Data came from immunoSEQ multiplex PCR; TCRdb stores just in-frame clones and leaves some out. The sample consists of roughly 99,000 clones, around 80% of them appearing once. The sequenced sample consisted of peripheral blood. These receptors were taken from a man in his 70s with acute or convalescent COVID-19.

The V call is TRBV18, the J call TRBJ1-4; 8 bases are shared with TRBD1. V trimming: 0 bases; J trimming: 8 bases; junction bases outside the gene matches: 5. Germline V gene lookup returns CDR1 KGHSH and CDR2 LQKENI. The CDR3 contains 15 residues. Here the CDR3 reads CASSPPDRAGEKLFF. DNA for the CDR3: TGTGCCAGCTCACCACCGGACAGGGCGGGGGAAAAACTGTTTTTT.

This sequence joins TRBV2 and TRBJ2-2; tentative D call: TRBD1 (5 bases). In germline, CDR1 is SNHLY, CDR2 FYNNEI. V was trimmed by 6 bases and J by 0 bases, leaving 11 bases between them. This CDR3 spans 15 amino acids. The CDR3 sequence is CASREMDTNTGELFF. The CDR3 region has the DNA TGTGCCAGCAGAGAGATGGACACGAACACCGGGGAGCTGTTTTTT. The full variable domain, with the rest looked up from reference TRBV2 and TRBJ2-2, is EPEVTQTPSHQVTQMGQEVILRCVPISNHLYFYWYRQILGQKVEFLVSFYNNEISEKSEIFDDQFSVERPDGSNFTLKIRSTKLEDSAMYFCASREMDTNTGELFFGEGSRLTVL.

This sequence joins TRBV18 and TRBJ2-2; D not resolved. CDR1 is KGHSH and CDR2 is LQKENI in the germline V gene. V was trimmed by 0 bases and J by 0 bases, leaving 5 bases between them. CDR3 length: 15 amino acids. CDR3 amino acids: CASSPPGSNTGELFF. DNA for the CDR3: TGTGCCAGCTCACCACCGGGCTCGAACACCGGGGAGCTGTTTTTT.

The chain is built from TRBV5-4 and TRBJ1-2; 7 nucleotides agree with TRBD1. The CDR3 has 15 amino acids. From germline, CDR1 is SGHNT and CDR2 YYREEE (reference sequence). Trimming cost V 3 bases and J 6 bases; bases outside gene matches: 11. This CDR3 is CASSSGSWTGNGYTF. The CDR3 nucleotides are TGTGCCAGCAGCTCCGGGTCGTGGACAGGCAATGGCTACACCTTC.

The genes are TRBV7-2 and TRBJ1-1, with D unresolved. This CDR3 spans 14 amino acids. The V end lost 3 bases, the J end lost 8 bases, and 16 bases lay between the germline ends. The germline V gene encodes CDR1 SGHTA and CDR2 FQGNSA. The CDR3 here is CASSFARSRGEAFF. DNA for the CDR3: TGTGCCAGCAGCTTTGCGCGGAGCCGAGGGGAAGCTTTCTTT. Drawing the rest from reference TRBV7-2 and TRBJ1-1, the complete variable domain is GAGVSQSPSNKVTEKGKDVELRCDPISGHTALYWYRQSLGQGLEFLIYFQGNSAPDKSGLPSDRFSAERTGGSVSTLTIQRTQQEDSAVYLCASSFARSRGEAFFGQGTRLTVV.

The V gene is TRBV5-4, the J gene TRBJ2-3, with D possibly being TRBD1 (6 bases). The CDR3 has 15 amino acids. Per germline, CDR1 SGHNT and CDR2 YYREEE (reference sequence). V lost 3 bases and J 4 bases, leaving 15 bases between the germline ends. The CDR3 coding sequence is TGTGCCAGCAGCTCAACAGGGAGTAGCGCAGATACGCAGTATTTT. Amino acid sequence: CASSSTGSSADTQYF.

The chain carries TRBV19 and TRBJ1-5; D unclear. Germline V gives CDR1 LNHDA, CDR2 SQIVND (reference sequence). The CDR3 length is 13 residues. The V and J ends lost 9 bases and 6 bases respectively, with 15 bases between them. CDR3 DNA: TGTGCCAGCCTCGGGCGGGCGGGTCAGCCCCAGCATTTT. It specifies CASLGRAGQPQHF.

This clone is a singleton in its sample. Germline and junction disagree at one end, which may indicate a read error. V usage is TRBV13 and J usage is TRBJ2-7; 9 bases line up with TRBD2. The germline gives CDR1 PRHDT, CDR2 FYEKMQ (reference sequence). The CDR3 is made up of 14 amino acids. The CDR3 nucleotides read TGTGCCCGCAGCCTGGGCGGGGGGGGAAACGAGCAGTACTTC. Translating gives CARSLGGGGNEQYF. The full variable domain, in which reference TRBV13 and TRBJ2-7 provide the parts outside the CDR3, is AAGVIQSPRHLIKEKRETATLKCYPIPRHDTVYWYQQGPGQDPQFLISFYEKMQSDKGSIPDRFSAQQFSDYHSELNMSSLELGDSALYFCARSLGGGGNEQYFGPGTRLTVT.

This chain links TRBV11-2 with TRBJ1-1; the D is unclear. The CDR3 length is 13 residues. Trimming stripped 0 bases from V and 8 bases from J, with 10 bases between. The germline V gene has CDR1 SGHAT and CDR2 FQNNGV. The CDR3: CASSLDTVSEAFF. The CDR3 DNA follows: TGTGCCAGCAGCTTAGATACGGTCTCGGAAGCTTTCTTT.

The chain has TRBV27 and TRBJ1-1, with D hard to call. The V gene lost 4 bases and the J gene lost 1 base, with 13 bases spanning the gap. Germline CDR1 reads MNHEY; CDR2 reads SMNVEV (reference sequence). This CDR3 is 15 amino acids long. The CDR3 bases are TGTGCCAGCAGTTCCTACTCAGGCCCGAACACTGAAGCTTTCTTT. Amino acid sequence: CASSSYSGPNTEAFF.

The chain employs TRBV19 and TRBJ1-2, with 9 nucleotides matching TRBD1. The CDR3 consists of 14 residues. The germline V gene has CDR1 LNHDA and CDR2 SQIVND (reference sequence). The V and J ends lost 5 bases and 3 bases, in that order; junction bases with no gene match: 4. The CDR3 here is CASSLRDRDYGYTF. As DNA, the CDR3 is TGTGCCAGTAGTCTCCGGGACAGGGACTATGGCTACACCTTC.

This chain links TRBV19 with TRBJ1-1; 9 positions agree with TRBD1. CDR1 is LNHDA, CDR2 SQIVND, per germline (reference sequence). The CDR3 is 15 amino acids. J gave up 4 bases and V 3 bases, and 6 bases lay outside the gene matches. The chain's CDR3 is CASSMGTGFGTEAFF. As DNA, the CDR3 is TGTGCCAGTAGTATGGGGACAGGGTTTGGCACTGAAGCTTTCTTT. The whole variable domain, remainder taken from reference TRBV19 and TRBJ1-1, is DGGITQSPKYLFRKEGQNVTLSCEQNLNHDAMYWYRQDPGQGLRLIYYSQIVNDFQKGDIAEGYSVSREKKESFPLTVTSAQKNPTAFYLCASSMGTGFGTEAFFGQGTRLTVV.

The J gene is TRBJ1-4, the V gene TRBV7-9, with D tentatively TRBD1 (5 bases). V was cut by 5 bases and J by 0 bases, with 10 bases left in between. CDR3 length: 15 residues. Germline loops: CDR1 SEHNR, CDR2 FQNEAQ (reference sequence). The CDR3 here is CASSRDFATNEKLFF. CDR3 sequence (DNA): TGTGCCAGCAGCCGGGACTTCGCAACTAATGAAAAACTGTTTTTT. Looking up the rest from reference TRBV7-9 and TRBJ1-4 gives the full variable domain: DTGVSQNPRHKITKRGQNVTFRCDPISEHNRLYWYRQTLGQGPEFLTYFQNEAQLEKSRLLSDRFSAERPKGSFSTLEIQRTEQGDSAMYLCASSRDFATNEKLFFGSGTQLSVL.

The rearrangement links TRBV9 to TRBJ2-3, with a tentative D call TRBD2 (6 bases). CDR3 length: 12 amino acids. CDR1 is SGDLS and CDR2 is YYNGEE in the germline V gene. Deletions cut 5 bases from V and 5 bases from J, with 9 bases between. The CDR3 loop is CASRGGRDTQYF. The CDR3 DNA follows: TGTGCCAGCAGGGGAGGCAGAGATACGCAGTATTTT.

This chain connects TRBV2 to TRBJ2-7; D possibly corresponds to TRBD2 (6 bases). CDR1 is SNHLY and CDR2 is FYNNEI in the germline V gene. The V and J ends lost 6 bases and 6 bases respectively, with 9 bases between them. The CDR3 extends over 11 amino acids. The CDR3 DNA sequence: TGTGCCAGCAGCGGGGGAGGCGAGCAGTACTTC. Its protein is CASSGGGEQYF. The full variable domain, completed using reference TRBV2 and TRBJ2-7, is EPEVTQTPSHQVTQMGQEVILRCVPISNHLYFYWYRQILGQKVEFLVSFYNNEISEKSEIFDDQFSVERPDGSNFTLKIRSTKLEDSAMYFCASSGGGEQYFGPGTRLTVT.

J is TRBJ1-1 and V is TRBV4-1; D not resolved. CDR1 is MGHRA, CDR2 YSYEKL, per germline. The ends were cut back, 0 bases at V and 3 bases at J, with 5 bases in the middle. The CDR3 contains 13 residues. In DNA form, the CDR3 reads TGCGCCAGCAGCCAAGATAGCTACACTGAAGCTTTCTTT. Its translation is CASSQDSYTEAFF.

The chain carries TRBV7-3 and TRBJ1-1, with D possibly TRBD1 on 6 matching bases. V lost 2 bases to trimming and J lost 4 bases, with 14 bases between them. CDR1 is SGHTA and CDR2 is FQGTGA in the germline V gene. This CDR3 is built from 15 residues. CDR3 in amino acids: CASSLEAGATTEAFF. The CDR3 bases are TGTGCCAGCAGCTTAGAGGCAGGGGCTACCACTGAAGCTTTCTTT.

The chain couples TRBV2 to TRBJ2-6; D perhaps matches TRBD2 (5 bases). The germline V gene has CDR1 SNHLY and CDR2 FYNNEI. The V gene lost 6 bases and the J gene lost 0 bases, with 9 bases spanning the gap. The CDR3 is 15 amino acids. CDR3 sequence: CASSYAGSGANVLTF. CDR3 bases: TGTGCCAGCAGCTACGCGGGCTCTGGGGCCAACGTCCTGACTTTC. Combining the CDR3 with reference TRBV2 and TRBJ2-6 gives the whole variable domain EPEVTQTPSHQVTQMGQEVILRCVPISNHLYFYWYRQILGQKVEFLVSFYNNEISEKSEIFDDQFSVERPDGSNFTLKIRSTKLEDSAMYFCASSYAGSGANVLTFGAGSRLTVL.

The chain uses TRBV19 and TRBJ1-1; D might be TRBD1 (6 bases). The V gene's germline CDR1 is LNHDA and CDR2 SQIVND (reference sequence). V lost 5 bases, J lost 4 bases, and 14 bases lay in between. CDR3 length equals 14 residues. The CDR3 nucleotides are TGTGCCAGTAGTTCAACAGGGTCGAGCACTGAAGCTTTCTTT. It yields the protein CASSSTGSSTEAFF.

The CDR3 region has the DNA TGCGCCAGCTTAAGCGGGGGGTCCCCCGACACCGGGGAGCTGTTTTTT. Amino acids: CASLSGGSPDTGELFF. The V gene is TRBV5-1, the J gene TRBJ2-2, with TRBD2 matching 9 bases. Germline trimming cut 7 bases from V and 3 bases from J; bases unmatched to any gene: 10. Per germline, CDR1 SGHRS and CDR2 YFSETQ. The CDR3 extends over 16 amino acids.

The chain recombines TRBV6-5 with TRBJ1-6; unclear D gene. The CDR3 has 14 residues. Germline CDR1 reads MNHEY; CDR2 reads SVGAGI. V shed 6 bases and J shed 0 bases, with 6 bases lying between them. This CDR3 reads CASSRSSYNSPLHF. The CDR3 DNA is TGTGCCAGCAGCCGTAGCTCCTATAATTCACCCCTCCACTTT.

The chain employs TRBV19 and TRBJ2-7; D is possibly TRBD2 (5 bases). Germline lookup yields CDR1 LNHDA and CDR2 SQIVND (reference sequence). Between the trimmed V and J ends, which lost 6 bases and 4 bases, there was a span of 10 bases. The CDR3 extends over 12 amino acids. In nucleotides, the CDR3 is TGTGCCAGTAGGCAGACTAATTACGAGCAGTACTTC. Protein product: CASRQTNYEQYF. The whole variable domain, remainder taken from reference TRBV19 and TRBJ2-7, is DGGITQSPKYLFRKEGQNVTLSCEQNLNHDAMYWYRQDPGQGLRLIYYSQIVNDFQKGDIAEGYSVSREKKESFPLTVTSAQKNPTAFYLCASRQTNYEQYFGPGTRLTVT.

This clone was observed a single time. The V and J genes are TRBV19 and TRBJ2-3, with 7 bases fitting TRBD1. V dropped 8 bases and J dropped 2; count of bases not matched to a gene: 13. The CDR3 is made up of 16 amino acids. Germline CDR1 LNHDA, CDR2 SQIVND (reference sequence). The CDR3 reads CASLSRQGENTDTQYF. The CDR3 DNA reads as TGTGCCAGTCTATCGCGGCAGGGGGAAAACACAGATACGCAGTATTTT.

The CDR3: CASHGQGREKLFF. CDR3 in DNA: TGTGCCAGCCACGGACAGGGTAGGGAAAAACTGTTTTTT. This chain uses TRBV12-3 or TRBV12-4 with TRBJ1-4; 8 bases line up with TRBD1. The length of the CDR3 is 13 residues. The ends lost 8 bases at V and 8 bases at J; junction bases unmatched: 7.

This chain connects TRBV27 to TRBJ2-2, with 7 bases identical to TRBD1. The CDR3 spans 15 residues. J gave up 1 base and V 4 bases, and 3 bases lay outside the gene matches. Germline CDR1 reads MNHEY; CDR2 reads SMNVEV (reference sequence). This CDR3 is CASSSYRGNTGELFF. CDR3 DNA: TGTGCCAGCAGTTCTTACAGGGGGAACACCGGGGAGCTGTTTTTT.

This clone came up once. J is TRBJ1-2 and V is TRBV5-1; 7 bases are a match to TRBD1. The CDR3 runs to 16 residues. CDR1 and CDR2 from the germline V gene are SGHRS and YFSETQ. V lost 0 bases to trimming and J lost 6 bases; unmatched junction nucleotides: 11. CDR3 sequence (DNA): TGCGCCAGCAGCTTGGCCCCCAGACAGGGAGGAGATGGCTACACCTTC. Translating it yields CASSLAPRQGGDGYTF.

The chain carries TRBV21-1 and TRBJ2-6; TRBD1, as called in the table, went unchecked against the DNA. TRBV21-1 is recorded as a pseudogene. The CDR3 has 17 residues. CDR3 residues: CASSKRGHFSGANVLTF. The CDR3 DNA follows: TGTGCCAGCAGCAAGAGGGGACATTTCTCTGGGGCCAACGTCCTGACTTTC.

The chain uses TRBV14 and TRBJ1-2; 8 bases match TRBD1. This CDR3 has 16 residues. The germline V gene encodes CDR1 SGHDN and CDR2 FVKESK. V shed 5 bases, J shed 3 bases, and the junction held 11 bases outside the gene matches. The CDR3 region is CASSKTSDRADYGYTF. In DNA, the CDR3 is TGTGCCAGCAGCAAAACTTCGGACAGGGCGGACTATGGCTACACCTTC.

The chain is built from TRBV7-8 and TRBJ2-3; 12 bases fit TRBD2. The CDR3 extends over 16 amino acids. Trimming removed 4 bases from V and 1 base from J; junction bases left unmatched: 3. Germline V CDR1 and CDR2: SGHVS, FQNEAQ. The CDR3 loop is CASSSRLAGGTDTQYF. Here the CDR3 DNA reads TGTGCCAGCAGCTCCAGACTAGCGGGGGGCACAGATACGCAGTATTTT.